The clone carrying this TCR beta chain has just a few counts. TCRdb's table, derived via immunoSEQ multiplex PCR, lists solely in-frame clones and lacks some. The table lists approximately 120,000 clones, roughly 90% of them singletons. The sample belongs to a study of control samples from healthy donors and cancer patients. With 2 bases removed from V and 6 bases from J, the gap between germline ends came to 14 bases. CDR3 length: 14 amino acids. The germline V gene has CDR1 GTSNPN and CDR2 SVGIG (reference sequence). This TCR came from a woman between 50 and 59 years old in good health. Sample: blood. The rearrangement links TRBV30 to TRBJ2-1, with a weak D call TRBD2 (6 bases). The CDR3, as DNA: TGTGCCTGGAGTTCCCGGGACTCTCGCAATGAGCAGTTCTTC. Translating gives CAWSSRDSRNEQFF.